These 21 T cell receptor beta chains were sequenced from one sample in a study of a mutant IDH1 vaccine in newly diagnosed glioma (dated by TCRdb to about 2021). No antigen has been identified for these receptors. In the paper's terms, the time point label means: week 11, during vaccination. A 20-mer mutant IDH1 peptide at 300 micrograms in Montanide made up each vaccine dose, which was injected subcutaneously together with topical imiquimod. The receptor library was made with the immunoSEQ multiplex PCR assay. In TCRdb, the immuneACCESS table is reduced to in-frame sequences with V and J assigned. These tables do not hold every clone; where another copy was compared, an unresolved V gene accounts for under half, and the others remain unexplained. The sample contains some 120,000 clones, 80% of them found a single time. Around 5.5% of the sample is taken by the ten largest. This material consisted of PBMCs, taken from a glioma patient whose treatment included an IDH1 peptide vaccine. The receptors originated from a man aged 40-55 years with glioma.

The DNA for the CDR3 is TGTGCCATCAGTGCCGTAGCGGGGGGGCATAGAGATACGCAGTATTTT. Its translation is CAISAVAGGHRDTQYF. The rearrangement joins TRBV10-3 to TRBJ2-3, with TRBD2 matching 11 bases. The CDR3 has 16 residues. The ends lost 4 bases at V and 5 bases at J; junction bases unmatched: 8. CDR1 is ENHRY, CDR2 SYGVKD, per germline.

This sequence joins TRBV2 and TRBJ2-2; D not resolved. The V end lost 2 bases, the J end lost 0 bases, and 7 bases lay between the germline ends. This CDR3 spans 15 amino acids. The V gene's germline CDR1 is SNHLY and CDR2 FYNNEI. Written as DNA, the CDR3 is TGTGCCAGCAGTGAACGGAGACCGAACACCGGGGAGCTGTTTTTT. This translates into CASSERRPNTGELFF.

V is TRBV6-5 and J is TRBJ1-1; the D is unclear. Per germline, CDR1 MNHEY and CDR2 SVGAGI. The CDR3 runs to 14 residues. V was pared by 0 bases and J by 0 bases, with 5 bases between. CDR3 amino acids: CASSYSAVNTEAFF. Written as DNA, the CDR3 is TGTGCCAGCAGTTACTCGGCCGTGAACACTGAAGCTTTCTTT.

The CDR3 DNA is TGCGCCAGCAGTCCCTTGTCCGGGACAGGGGATGAAAAACTGTTTTTT. This gives the protein CASSPLSGTGDEKLFF. The chain employs TRBV23-1 and TRBJ1-4; 10 nucleotides match TRBD1. TRBV23-1 belongs to the ORF category, with a function that is uncertain. The CDR3 has 16 residues. With V trimmed by 4 bases and J by 6 bases, 8 bases remained unmatched.

The rearrangement joins TRBV10-3 to TRBJ1-2; D unclear. The germline gives CDR1 ENHRY, CDR2 SYGVKD. V lost 0 bases to trimming and J lost 8 bases, with 7 bases between them. CDR3 length equals 12 residues. The CDR3 reads CAISESATGYTF. CDR3 coding DNA: TGTGCCATCAGTGAGTCGGCAACCGGCTACACCTTC.

This clone was picked up a small number of times. The chain's CDR3 is CSVAQGAWGYTF. The CDR3 DNA is TGCAGCGTTGCACAGGGGGCTTGGGGCTACACCTTC. The chain combines TRBV29-1 with TRBJ1-2, with TRBD1 matching 9 bases. J gave up 8 bases and V 4 bases, and 5 bases lay outside the gene matches. The germline V gene encodes CDR1 SQVTM and CDR2 ANQGSEA. The CDR3 covers 12 residues.

In this sample, this clone turned up once. CDR3 amino acids: CASSVQGNQPQHF. In DNA form, the CDR3 reads TGTGCCAGCAGCGTACAGGGGAACCAGCCCCAGCATTTT. This rearrangement joins TRBV5-4 to TRBJ1-5; TRBD1 agrees at 7 bases. Germline V gene lookup returns CDR1 SGHNT and CDR2 YYREEE (reference sequence). Trimming at V came to 4 bases and at J to 7 bases, leaving 5 bases not matched to a gene. The CDR3 is made up of 13 amino acids.

V gene TRBV19 combines with J gene TRBJ1-2, with unresolved D. Looked up from germline, CDR1 is LNHDA and CDR2 is SQIVND (reference sequence). The CDR3 loop spans 12 amino acids. Trimming cost V 6 bases and J 3 bases, with 8 bases left between them. The CDR3 nucleotides read TGTGCCAGTAGCCGGGATTACTATGGCTACACCTTC. This gives the protein CASSRDYYGYTF.

The V call is TRBV10-1, the J call TRBJ2-3; no reliable D call. The CDR3 spans 15 residues. Trimming stripped 4 bases from V and 4 bases from J, with 15 bases between. Per the germline V gene, CDR1 is WNHNN and CDR2 is SYGVQD (reference sequence). This CDR3 is CASSGQERQADTQYF. The CDR3 DNA reads TGCGCCAGCAGTGGGCAGGAACGCCAAGCAGATACGCAGTATTTT.

V usage is TRBV25-1 and J usage is TRBJ1-6, with TRBD1 matching 8 bases. V was clipped by 7 bases and J by 6 bases; unmatched bases: 5. The CDR3 runs to 14 residues. Germline V CDR1 and CDR2: MGHDK, SYGVNS. Here the CDR3 DNA reads TGTGCCAGCAACGCAGGGGGCCCTAATTCACCCCTCCACTTT. This sequence encodes CASNAGGPNSPLHF.

V gene TRBV19 combines with J gene TRBJ1-2; 11 bases match TRBD1. The CDR3 is 14 amino acids. V shed 9 bases and J 6 bases; nucleotides not matched to a gene: 9. Germline V gene sequence: CDR1 LNHDA, CDR2 SQIVND (reference sequence). The CDR3 nucleotides are TGTGCCAGCAGGGGACAGGGGGATCGGCATGGCTACACCTTC. Protein product: CASRGQGDRHGYTF.

V is TRBV7-2 and J is TRBJ1-2; D not certain. The germline gives CDR1 SGHTA, CDR2 FQGNSA. The CDR3 sequence is 13 residues long. V was cut by 7 bases and J by 8 bases, with 17 bases left in between. The CDR3 DNA sequence: TGTGCCAGCACCGCGGTAAAGGCCCGGGGCTACACCTTC. Residues: CASTAVKARGYTF.

The chain joins TRBV19 to TRBJ1-5; TRBD1 might be the D (6 bases). The germline CDR1 and CDR2 sequences are LNHDA and SQIVND (reference sequence). Trimming removed 10 bases from V and 2 bases from J, with 15 bases in between. This CDR3 has 14 amino acids. The CDR3 loop reads CATNPNRGNQPQHF. DNA of the CDR3: TGTGCCACTAATCCGAACAGGGGCAATCAGCCCCAGCATTTT.

This rearrangement joins TRBV18 to TRBJ2-4; TRBD1 aligns across 7 bases. The junction had 11 bases not matched to a gene; V was cut back by 6 bases and J by 3 bases. CDR3 size: 16 residues. The germline CDR1 and CDR2 sequences are KGHSH and LQKENI. The CDR3 bases are TGTGCCAGCTCCCGCACAGGGGCCACCTTCAAAAACATTCAGTACTTC. This sequence encodes CASSRTGATFKNIQYF.

This sequence joins TRBV19 and TRBJ2-1, with 9 bases that match TRBD2. The CDR3 has 19 amino acids. Germline V gene sequence: CDR1 LNHDA, CDR2 SQIVND (reference sequence). After removal of 1 base from V and 0 bases from J, the junction contained 10 bases not matched to a gene. The CDR3 DNA follows: TGTGCCAGTAGTATAGGCGGCAAAGGACTAGCGAGCTCCTACAATGAGCAGTTCTTC. It yields the protein CASSIGGKGLASSYNEQFF.

CDR3 protein: CASSLSGAGPNYEQYF. The CDR3, as DNA: TGTGCCAGCAGTTTATCGGGAGCGGGACCGAACTACGAGCAGTACTTC. This rearrangement joins TRBV27 to TRBJ2-7; 7 bases map to TRBD2. This CDR3 contains 16 residues. The V segment lost 0 bases and the J segment 3 bases; nucleotides outside the gene matches: 8. Germline V gene sequence: CDR1 MNHEY, CDR2 SMNVEV (reference sequence).

The V call is TRBV7-8, the J call TRBJ2-5; no reliable D call. Germline loops: CDR1 SGHVS, CDR2 FQNEAQ. Trimming removed 5 bases at V and 4 bases at J, with 17 bases between. This CDR3 has 15 residues. The CDR3 region is CASSPRTRIRETQYF. In nucleotides, the CDR3 is TGTGCCAGCAGCCCCAGGACCAGGATAAGAGAGACCCAGTACTTC.

The rearrangement joins TRBV7-9 to TRBJ2-1; D ambiguous. This CDR3 has 12 residues. Looked up from germline, CDR1 is SEHNR and CDR2 is FQNEAQ (reference sequence). The V end was cut by 7 bases, the J end by 4 bases, with 8 bases between. The CDR3 bases are TGTGCCAGCATGGGCGGTTACAATGAGCAGTTCTTC. Translation gives CASMGGYNEQFF.

The CDR3 is CASSRRSPSGRSFNEQFF. The CDR3 region has the DNA TGTGCCAGTAGTCGCAGGAGTCCTAGCGGGAGATCGTTTAATGAGCAGTTCTTC. The chain joins TRBV19 to TRBJ2-1; 10 bases are a match to TRBD2. The CDR3 spans 18 residues. The germline gives CDR1 LNHDA, CDR2 SQIVND (reference sequence). Trimming at V came to 5 bases and at J to 7 bases, leaving 17 bases not matched to a gene.

CDR3 protein: CASSIPGRSGGYTF. CDR3 nucleotides: TGTGCCAGTAGTATACCCGGACGGTCCGGGGGCTACACCTTC. This chain uses TRBV19 with TRBJ1-2; unclear D gene. Trimming took 2 bases from V and 8 from J, leaving 15 bases between them. The CDR3 length is 14 residues. Germline values: CDR1 LNHDA, CDR2 SQIVND (reference sequence).

In its sample, this clone was seen a few times. This chain links TRBV6-5 with TRBJ1-5; 7 bases line up with TRBD1. Germline CDR1 reads MNHEY; CDR2 reads SVGAGI. The ends lost 3 bases at V and 11 bases at J; junction bases unmatched: 7. CDR3 length: 13 amino acids. CDR3 coding DNA: TGTGCCAGCAGTTATCCCGGGACAGCAACCCAGCATTTT. Translation: CASSYPGTATQHF.